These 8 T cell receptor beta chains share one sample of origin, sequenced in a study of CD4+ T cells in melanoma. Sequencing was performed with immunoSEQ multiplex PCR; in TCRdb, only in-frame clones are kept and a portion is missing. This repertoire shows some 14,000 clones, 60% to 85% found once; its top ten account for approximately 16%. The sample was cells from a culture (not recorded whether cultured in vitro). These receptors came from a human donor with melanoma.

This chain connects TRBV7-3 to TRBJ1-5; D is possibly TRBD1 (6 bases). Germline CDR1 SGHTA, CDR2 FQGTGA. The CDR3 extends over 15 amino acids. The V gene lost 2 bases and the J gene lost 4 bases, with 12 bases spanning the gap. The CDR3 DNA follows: TGTGCCAGCAGCTTAGTGAGGGGGACGAATCAGCCCCAGCATTTT. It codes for CASSLVRGTNQPQHF.

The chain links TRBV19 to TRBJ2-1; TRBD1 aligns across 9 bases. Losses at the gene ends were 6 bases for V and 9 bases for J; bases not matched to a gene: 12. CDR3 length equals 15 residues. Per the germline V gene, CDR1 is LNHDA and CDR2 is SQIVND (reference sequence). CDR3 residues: CASSPRDRAFVEQFF. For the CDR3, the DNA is TGTGCCAGTAGCCCACGGGACAGGGCGTTCGTTGAGCAGTTCTTC.

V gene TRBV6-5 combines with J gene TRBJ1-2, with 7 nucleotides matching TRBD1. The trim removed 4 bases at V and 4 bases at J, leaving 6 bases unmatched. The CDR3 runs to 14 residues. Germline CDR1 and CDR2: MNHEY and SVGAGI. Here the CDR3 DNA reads TGTGCCAGCAGTTCCACCGGACAGGCCTATGGCTACACCTTC. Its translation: CASSSTGQAYGYTF.

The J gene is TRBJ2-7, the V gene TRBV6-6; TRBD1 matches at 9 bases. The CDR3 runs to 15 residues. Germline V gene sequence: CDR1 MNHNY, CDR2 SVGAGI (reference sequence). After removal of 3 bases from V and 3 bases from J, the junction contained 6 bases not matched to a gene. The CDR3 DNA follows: TGTGCCAGCAGTTATGTACCGACAGGGGGCTACGAGCAGTACTTC. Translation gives CASSYVPTGGYEQYF.

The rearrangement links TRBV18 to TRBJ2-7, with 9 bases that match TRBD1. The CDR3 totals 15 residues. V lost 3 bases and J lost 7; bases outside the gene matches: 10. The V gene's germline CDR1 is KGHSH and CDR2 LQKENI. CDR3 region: CASSPYGTGLGEQYF. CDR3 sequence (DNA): TGTGCCAGCTCACCTTATGGGACAGGGCTAGGAGAGCAGTACTTC.

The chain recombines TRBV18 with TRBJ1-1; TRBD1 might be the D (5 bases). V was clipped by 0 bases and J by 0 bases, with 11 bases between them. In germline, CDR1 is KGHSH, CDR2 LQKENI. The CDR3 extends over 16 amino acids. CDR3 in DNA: TGTGCCAGCTCACCACCGATGGGCAGGGTGAACACTGAAGCTTTCTTT. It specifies CASSPPMGRVNTEAFF.

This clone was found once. CDR3 loop: CASSTGLAGTDTQYF. Here the CDR3 DNA reads TGTGCCAGCAGCACCGGACTAGCGGGCACAGATACGCAGTATTTT. The genes are TRBV5-6 and TRBJ2-3; TRBD2 matches 10 bases. CDR1 is SGHDT and CDR2 is YYEEEE in the germline V gene. This CDR3 contains 15 residues. Trimming at V came to 4 bases and at J to 1 base, leaving 3 bases not matched to a gene. Variable domain in full (rest from reference TRBV5-6 and TRBJ2-3): DAGVTQSPTHLIKTRGQQVTLRCSPKSGHDTVSWYQQALGQGPQFIFQYYEEEERQRGNFPDRFSGHQFPNYSSELNVNALLLGDSALYLCASSTGLAGTDTQYFGPGTRLTVL.

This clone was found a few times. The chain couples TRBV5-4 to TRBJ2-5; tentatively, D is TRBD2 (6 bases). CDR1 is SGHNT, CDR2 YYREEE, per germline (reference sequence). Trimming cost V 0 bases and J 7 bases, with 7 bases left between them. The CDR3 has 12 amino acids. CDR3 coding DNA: TGTGCCAGCAGCTTGGAGACTAGGACCCAGTACTTC. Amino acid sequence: CASSLETRTQYF.